What follows is one T cell receptor beta chain and its context. Its target is not known. The table came from immunoSEQ multiplex PCR; TCRdb's copy has only in-frame clones and leaves some out. The sample carries approximately 20,000 clones, around 87% recorded once. Germline CDR1 reads SGHRS; CDR2 reads YFSETQ. V dropped 5 bases and J dropped 4 bases, with 21 bases sitting between them. The CDR3 spans 16 residues. This sample is drawn from a study of chemoradiotherapy in HPV16-positive cancers. About the study: A couple of HPV16-positive patients' cells yielded candidate HPV-specific clones and common motifs. General study findings and limits: Non-HPV-specific T cells did not expand in tumors during treatment, whereas candidate HPV-specific clones and E7-related motifs did.

Sequencing was performed on blood, taken from a patient who underwent chemoradiotherapy. The clonotype was recovered from a human donor with HPV-associated anogenital cancer. The rearrangement uses TRBV5-1 and TRBJ2-5; a weak D match, TRBD1 (5 bases). This CDR3 reads CASSGASGPSGETQYF. As DNA, the CDR3 is TGCGCCAGCAGTGGGGCTTCAGGGCCGTCGGGAGAGACCCAGTACTTC.